This T cell receptor (beta chain) comes out of a study of T-cell memory formation after mild COVID-19. General observations from the study: CD4+ contracting clones lay mainly in CM and EM, CD8+ ones in EMRA. Clones shrinking between day 15 and 85 showed a balanced CD4/CD8 split, and those that grew later tilted toward CD4+.

This CDR3 spans 13 amino acids. The germline V gene encodes CDR1 MGHRA and CDR2 YSYEKL. V lost 6 bases and J lost 3, with 12 bases in between. TCRdb reprocessed the 5' RACE reads with MiXCR, giving one entry per CDR3 protein. The data show under 150,000 distinct CDR3 sequences, 22% seen once. A word on this clonotype: What it binds is unknown.

This receptor was taken from a man younger than 35 who had mild COVID-19 (a few samples of this study predate the infection). Cell type and time point are not known. What was sequenced was PBMCs or a T cell subset sorted from them (not recorded which). The chain joins TRBV4-1 to TRBJ2-7, with D perhaps matching TRBD1 (5 bases). CDR3 residues: CASSSRVDYEQYF. The CDR3 DNA follows: TGCGCCAGCAGTTCCAGGGTGGACTACGAGCAGTACTTC.